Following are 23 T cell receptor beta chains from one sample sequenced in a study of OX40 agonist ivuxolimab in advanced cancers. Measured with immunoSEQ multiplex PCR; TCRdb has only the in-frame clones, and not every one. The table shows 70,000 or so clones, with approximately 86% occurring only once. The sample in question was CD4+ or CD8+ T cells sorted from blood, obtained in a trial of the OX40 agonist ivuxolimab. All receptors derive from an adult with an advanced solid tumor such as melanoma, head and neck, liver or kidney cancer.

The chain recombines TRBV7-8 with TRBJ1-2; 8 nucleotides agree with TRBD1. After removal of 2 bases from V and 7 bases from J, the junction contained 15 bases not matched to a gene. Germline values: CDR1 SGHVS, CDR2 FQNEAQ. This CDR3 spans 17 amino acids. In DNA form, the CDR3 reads TGTGCCAGCAGCTTACCGGACAGGGAAAGCGGTAGGGGTGGCTACACCTTC. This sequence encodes CASSLPDRESGRGGYTF.

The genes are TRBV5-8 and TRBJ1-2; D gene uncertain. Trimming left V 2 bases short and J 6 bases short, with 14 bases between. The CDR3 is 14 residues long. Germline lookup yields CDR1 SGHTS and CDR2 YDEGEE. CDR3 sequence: CASSLGGFVDGYTF. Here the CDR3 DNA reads TGTGCCAGCAGCTTAGGTGGGTTTGTGGATGGCTACACCTTC.

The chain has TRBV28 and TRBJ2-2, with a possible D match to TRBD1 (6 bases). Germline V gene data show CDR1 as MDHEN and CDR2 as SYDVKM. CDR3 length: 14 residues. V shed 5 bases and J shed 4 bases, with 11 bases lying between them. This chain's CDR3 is CASSTGHPTGELFF. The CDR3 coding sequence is TGTGCCAGCAGTACGGGACACCCCACCGGGGAGCTGTTTTTT.

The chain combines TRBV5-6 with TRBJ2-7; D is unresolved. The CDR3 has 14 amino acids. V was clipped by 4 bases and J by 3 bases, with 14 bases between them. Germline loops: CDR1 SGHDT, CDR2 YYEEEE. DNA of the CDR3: TGTGCCAGCAGCGTCGGTCATCTCAACTACGAGCAGTACTTC. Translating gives CASSVGHLNYEQYF.

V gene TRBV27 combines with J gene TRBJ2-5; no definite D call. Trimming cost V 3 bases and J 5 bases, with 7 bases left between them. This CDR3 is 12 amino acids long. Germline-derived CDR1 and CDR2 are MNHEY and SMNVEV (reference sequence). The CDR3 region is CASSFYGETQYF. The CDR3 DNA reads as TGTGCCAGCAGTTTTTACGGGGAGACCCAGTACTTC.

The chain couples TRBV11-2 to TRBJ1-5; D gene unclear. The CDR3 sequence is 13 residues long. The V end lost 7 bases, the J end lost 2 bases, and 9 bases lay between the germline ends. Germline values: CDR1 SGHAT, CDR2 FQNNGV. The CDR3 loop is CASTAQGNQPQHF. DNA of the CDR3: TGTGCCAGCACCGCCCAGGGCAATCAGCCCCAGCATTTT.

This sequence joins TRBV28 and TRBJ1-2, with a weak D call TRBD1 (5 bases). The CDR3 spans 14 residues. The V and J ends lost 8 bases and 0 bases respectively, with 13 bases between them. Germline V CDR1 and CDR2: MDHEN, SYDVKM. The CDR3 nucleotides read TGTGCCAGCGGGGCCGTACTAGCTAACTATGGCTACACCTTC. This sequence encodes CASGAVLANYGYTF.

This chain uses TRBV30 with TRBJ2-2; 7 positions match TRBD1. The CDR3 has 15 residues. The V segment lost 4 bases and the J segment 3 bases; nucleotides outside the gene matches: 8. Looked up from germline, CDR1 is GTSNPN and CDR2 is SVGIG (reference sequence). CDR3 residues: CAWTDVTGDTGELFF. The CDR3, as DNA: TGTGCCTGGACTGATGTCACAGGGGACACCGGGGAGCTGTTTTTT.

In DNA, the CDR3 is TGTGCCAGCAGCAGTGGACAGATTACTAATGAAAAACTGTTTTTT. Translation: CASSSGQITNEKLFF. The chain recombines TRBV9 with TRBJ1-4, with D possibly being TRBD1 (6 bases). Trimming took 4 bases from V and 2 from J, leaving 12 bases between them. This CDR3 has 15 amino acids. Germline V gene data show CDR1 as SGDLS and CDR2 as YYNGEE.

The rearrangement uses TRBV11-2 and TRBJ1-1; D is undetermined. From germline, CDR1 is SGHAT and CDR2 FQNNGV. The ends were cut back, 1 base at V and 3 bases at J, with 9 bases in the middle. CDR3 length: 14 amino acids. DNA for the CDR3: TGTGCCAGCAGCTTAGGCGGTTTGTACACTGAAGCTTTCTTT. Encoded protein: CASSLGGLYTEAFF.

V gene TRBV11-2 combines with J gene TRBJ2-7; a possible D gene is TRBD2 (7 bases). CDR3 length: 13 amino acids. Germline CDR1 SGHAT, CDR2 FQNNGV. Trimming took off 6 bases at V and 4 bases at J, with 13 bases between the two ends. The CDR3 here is CASRQGGGYEQYF. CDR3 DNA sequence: TGTGCCAGCAGGCAGGGAGGGGGGTACGAGCAGTACTTC.

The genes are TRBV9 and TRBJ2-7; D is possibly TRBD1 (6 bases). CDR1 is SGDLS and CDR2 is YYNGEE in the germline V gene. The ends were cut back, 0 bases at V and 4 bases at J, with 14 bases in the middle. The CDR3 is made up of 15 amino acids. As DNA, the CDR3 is TGTGCCAGCAGCGTAGCTCGGCAGGGGAAATACGAGCAGTACTTC. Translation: CASSVARQGKYEQYF.

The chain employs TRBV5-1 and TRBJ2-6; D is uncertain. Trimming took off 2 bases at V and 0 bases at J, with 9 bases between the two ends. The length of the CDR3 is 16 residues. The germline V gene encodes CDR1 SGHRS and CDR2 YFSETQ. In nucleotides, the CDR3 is TGCGCCAGCAGCTTACAAGGAAACTCTGGGGCCAACGTCCTGACTTTC. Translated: CASSLQGNSGANVLTF.

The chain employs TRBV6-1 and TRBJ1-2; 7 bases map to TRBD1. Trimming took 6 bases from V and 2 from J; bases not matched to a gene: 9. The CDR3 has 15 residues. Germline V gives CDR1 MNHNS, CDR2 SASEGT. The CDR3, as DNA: TGTGCCAGCAGGGAAACAGGGGCGTCGAACTATGGCTACACCTTC. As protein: CASRETGASNYGYTF.

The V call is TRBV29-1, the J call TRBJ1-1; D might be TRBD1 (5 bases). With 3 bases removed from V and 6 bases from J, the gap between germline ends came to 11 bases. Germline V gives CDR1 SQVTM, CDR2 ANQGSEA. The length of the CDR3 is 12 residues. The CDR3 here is CSVEVQGAEAFF. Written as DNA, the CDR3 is TGCAGCGTTGAGGTGCAGGGAGCTGAAGCTTTCTTT.

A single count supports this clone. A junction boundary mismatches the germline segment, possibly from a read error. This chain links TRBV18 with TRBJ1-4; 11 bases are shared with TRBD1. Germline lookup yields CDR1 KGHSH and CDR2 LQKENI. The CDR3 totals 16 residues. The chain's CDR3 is CASSPRTGGGGEKLFF. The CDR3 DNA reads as TGTGCCAGCTCGCCACGGACAGGGGGCGGTGGTGAAAAACTGTTTTTT.

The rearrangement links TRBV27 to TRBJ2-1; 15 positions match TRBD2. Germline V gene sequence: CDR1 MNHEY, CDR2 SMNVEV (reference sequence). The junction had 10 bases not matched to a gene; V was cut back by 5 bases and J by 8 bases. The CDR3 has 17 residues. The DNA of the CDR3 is TGTGCCAGCAGTCCACCCCCGGGACTAGCGGGAGGTCATGAGCAGTTCTTC. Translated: CASSPPPGLAGGHEQFF.

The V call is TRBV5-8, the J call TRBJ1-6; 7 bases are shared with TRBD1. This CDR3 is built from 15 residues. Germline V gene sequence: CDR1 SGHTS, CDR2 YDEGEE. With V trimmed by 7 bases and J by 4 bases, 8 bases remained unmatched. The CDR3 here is CASDLQGLYNSPLHF. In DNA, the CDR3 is TGTGCCAGCGACTTACAGGGGTTGTATAATTCACCCCTCCACTTT. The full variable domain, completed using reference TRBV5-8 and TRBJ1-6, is EAGVTQSPTHLIKTRGQQATLRCSPISGHTSVYWYQQALGLGLQFLLWYDEGEERNRGNFPPRFSGRQFPNYSSELNVNALELEDSALYLCASDLQGLYNSPLHFGNGTRLTVT.

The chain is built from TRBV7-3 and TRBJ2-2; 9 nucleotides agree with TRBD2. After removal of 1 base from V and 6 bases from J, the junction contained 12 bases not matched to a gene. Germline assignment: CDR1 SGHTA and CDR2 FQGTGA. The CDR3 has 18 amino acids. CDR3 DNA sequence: TGTGCCAGCAGCTTAATTGCGGGGGTTAGCGGGAGCCCCGGGGAGCTGTTTTTT. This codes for CASSLIAGVSGSPGELFF.

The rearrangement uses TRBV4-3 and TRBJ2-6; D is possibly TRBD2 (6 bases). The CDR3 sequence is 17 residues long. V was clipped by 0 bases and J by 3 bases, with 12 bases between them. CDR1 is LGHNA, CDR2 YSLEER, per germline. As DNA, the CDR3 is TGCGCCAGCAGCCAAGAGCATGCGGGGATTGGGGCCAACGTCCTGACTTTC. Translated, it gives CASSQEHAGIGANVLTF.

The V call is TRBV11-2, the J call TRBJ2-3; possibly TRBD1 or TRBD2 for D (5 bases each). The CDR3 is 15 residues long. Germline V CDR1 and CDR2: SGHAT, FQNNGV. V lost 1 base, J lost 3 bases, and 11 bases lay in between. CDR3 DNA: TGTGCCAGCAGCTTAGCTCGGGGACGGACAGATACGCAGTATTTT. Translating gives CASSLARGRTDTQYF.

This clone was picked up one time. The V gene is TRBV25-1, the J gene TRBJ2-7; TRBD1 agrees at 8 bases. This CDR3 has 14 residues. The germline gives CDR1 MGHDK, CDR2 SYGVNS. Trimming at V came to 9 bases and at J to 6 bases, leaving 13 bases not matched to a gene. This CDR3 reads CASPRQGPSCEQYF. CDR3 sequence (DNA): TGTGCCAGTCCCAGACAGGGGCCCTCATGCGAGCAGTACTTC.

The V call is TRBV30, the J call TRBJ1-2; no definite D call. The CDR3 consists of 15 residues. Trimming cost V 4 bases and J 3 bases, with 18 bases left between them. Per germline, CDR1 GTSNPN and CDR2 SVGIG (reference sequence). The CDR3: CAWNYISGGHYGYTF. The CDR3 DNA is TGTGCCTGGAATTACATTTCCGGAGGCCACTATGGCTACACCTTC.